This paragraph reports one T cell receptor (beta chain). Its antigen is currently unknown. Compared with germline, one end of the junction differs, possibly owing to a read error. A modified ARM-PCR protocol with three rounds of nested PCR amplified TCRbeta. In TCRdb, the multiplex PCR reads were re-called with MiXCR into one record per CDR3 protein. This table holds tens of thousands of distinct CDR3 sequences, over 75% found once. This sample is part of a study of tumor and adjacent non-tumor tissue in lung cancer. Whole-study results and caveats: Significantly higher TCR diversity was found in tumor than normal lung. Tumor repertoires had a smaller top 100 clone share than normal lung.

Germline CDR1 and CDR2: MNHNS and SASEGT. This CDR3 is 15 amino acids long. No cell sorting was done before RNA was extracted from the tissue. Sequences were obtained from lung tumor tissue. The chain combines TRBV6-1 with TRBJ2-7; D is uncertain. This TCR was recovered from a woman aged 45-65 years with non-small cell lung cancer. CDR3 amino acids: CASSESMGNNYEQYF. The CDR3 DNA reads TGTGCCAGTAGTGAAAGCATGGGGAATAACTACGAACAGTACTTC.